This TCR beta chain was recorded in a study of CD8 T cells in ankylosing spondylitis. Findings and caveats of the study: As for the disease-linked clones, they showed a CD8+ phenotype and occurred at relatively low frequencies in peripheral blood. Seemingly distinctive of ankylosing spondylitis blood was a TCR beta motif formed by eight highly homologous variants. The clones that were linked to disease were reported to be significantly enriched in matched synovial fluid samples from ankylosing spondylitis patients. Some motif variants were previously reported in reactive arthritis synovial fluid and blood.

Regarding this clonotype: The antigen is unknown.

Libraries of TCR beta came from quantitative 5'-RACE with molecular barcodes. TCRdb reprocessed the 5' RACE reads with MiXCR, giving one entry per CDR3 protein. The sample yields approximately 300,000 distinct CDR3 sequences, around 7.6% seen once. This clonotype originated in a male donor with ankylosing spondylitis. The sample taken for sequencing was blood, either unsorted or a sorted T cell fraction (not recorded which).

This CDR3 reads CASSQDMAGEAITDTQYF. The DNA for the CDR3 is TGTGCCAGCAGCCAAGATATGGCGGGGGAGGCCATCACAGATACGCAGTATTTT. V gene TRBV3-1 combines with J gene TRBJ2-3; TRBD2 matches at 7 bases. Germline V lookup: CDR1 LGHDT, CDR2 YNNKEL (reference sequence). The CDR3 has 18 amino acids. Trimming took 0 bases from V and 2 from J; bases not matched to a gene: 11.